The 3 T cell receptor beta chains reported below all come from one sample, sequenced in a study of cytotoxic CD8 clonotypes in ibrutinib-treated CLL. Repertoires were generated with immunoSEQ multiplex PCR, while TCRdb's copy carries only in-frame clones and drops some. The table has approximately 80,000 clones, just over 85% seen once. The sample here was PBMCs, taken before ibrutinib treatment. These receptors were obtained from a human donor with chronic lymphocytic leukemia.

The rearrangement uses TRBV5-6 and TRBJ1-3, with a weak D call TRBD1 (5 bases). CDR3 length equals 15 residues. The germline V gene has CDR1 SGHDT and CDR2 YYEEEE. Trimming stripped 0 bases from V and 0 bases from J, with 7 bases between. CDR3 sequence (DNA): TGTGCCAGCAGCTTGGTCGGGGGCTCTGGAAACACCATATATTTT. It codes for CASSLVGGSGNTIYF.

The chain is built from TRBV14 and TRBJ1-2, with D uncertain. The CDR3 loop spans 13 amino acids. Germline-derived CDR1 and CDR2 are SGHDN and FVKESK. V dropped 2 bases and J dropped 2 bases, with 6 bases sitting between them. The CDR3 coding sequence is TGTGCCAGCAGCCAAAATCAGAACTATGGCTACACCTTC. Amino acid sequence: CASSQNQNYGYTF.

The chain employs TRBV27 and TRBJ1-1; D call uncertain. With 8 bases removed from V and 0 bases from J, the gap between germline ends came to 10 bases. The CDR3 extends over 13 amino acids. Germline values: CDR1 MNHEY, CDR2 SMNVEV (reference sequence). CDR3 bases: TGTGCCAGCGGCGTCGGCATGAACACTGAAGCTTTCTTT. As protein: CASGVGMNTEAFF.